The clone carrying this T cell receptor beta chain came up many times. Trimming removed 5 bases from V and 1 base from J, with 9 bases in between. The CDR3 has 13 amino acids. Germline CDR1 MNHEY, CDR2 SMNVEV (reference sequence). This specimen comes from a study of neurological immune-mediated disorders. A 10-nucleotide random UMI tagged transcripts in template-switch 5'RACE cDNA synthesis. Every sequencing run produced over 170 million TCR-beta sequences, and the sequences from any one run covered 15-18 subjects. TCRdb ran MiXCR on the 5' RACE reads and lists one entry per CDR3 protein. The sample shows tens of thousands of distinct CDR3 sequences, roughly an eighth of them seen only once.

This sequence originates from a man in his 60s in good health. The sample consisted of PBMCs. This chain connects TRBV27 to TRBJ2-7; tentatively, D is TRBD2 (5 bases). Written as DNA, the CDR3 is TGTGCCAGCAGTCCGCCGGGGTCCTACGAGCAGTACTTC. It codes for CASSPPGSYEQYF.